The T cell receptor beta chain described here comes from a study of cytomegalovirus exposure and HLA in healthy donors. Study-wide results and limits: In a later analysis, TCR beta V- and J-gene trimming showed a link to a missense DCLRE1C variant. The likely origin of a cluster of highly shared sequence variants was a sequencing artifact. Most of the TCR beta V segments (in an earlier analysis) were productive either about 87% or about 30% of the time. Many donors carried some public TCRs, although rarity characterized most TCR sequences.

The CDR3 runs 11 residues. Trimming removed 3 bases from V and 5 bases from J, with 5 bases in between. Germline V CDR1 and CDR2: KGHSH, LQKENI. The primer mix had 60 Vbeta and 13 Jbeta primers. This table comes from immunoSEQ multiplex PCR, and its TCRdb copy is limited to in-frame clones, with some not included. The repertoire table contains 180,000 or so clones. Concerning this clone: Its antigen is not known.

This sequence joins TRBV18 and TRBJ2-7; unclear D gene. The clonotype comes from a young woman in good health and CMV-seropositive. The sequenced sample was PBMCs. The CDR3 protein is CASSPRDEQYF. CDR3 DNA sequence: TGTGCCAGCTCACCCCGGGACGAGCAGTACTTC.